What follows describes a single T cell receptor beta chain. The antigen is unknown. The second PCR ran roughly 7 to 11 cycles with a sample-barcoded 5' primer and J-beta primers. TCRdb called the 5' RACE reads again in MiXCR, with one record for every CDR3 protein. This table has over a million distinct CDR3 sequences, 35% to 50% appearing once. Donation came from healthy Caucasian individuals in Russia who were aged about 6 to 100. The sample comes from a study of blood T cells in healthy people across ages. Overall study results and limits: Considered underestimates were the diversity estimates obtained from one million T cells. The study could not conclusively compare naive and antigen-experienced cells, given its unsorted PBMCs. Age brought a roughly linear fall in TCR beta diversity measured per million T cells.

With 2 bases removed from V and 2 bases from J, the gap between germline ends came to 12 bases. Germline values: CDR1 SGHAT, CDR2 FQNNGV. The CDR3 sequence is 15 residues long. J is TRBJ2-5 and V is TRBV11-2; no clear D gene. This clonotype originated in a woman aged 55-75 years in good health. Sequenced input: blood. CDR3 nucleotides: TGTGCCAGCAGCTTATCTAGGCTTGTACAAGAGACCCAGTACTTC. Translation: CASSLSRLVQETQYF.